This T cell receptor (beta chain) was identified during a study of cytomegalovirus exposure and HLA in healthy donors. Repertoires were generated with immunoSEQ multiplex PCR, while TCRdb's copy carries only in-frame clones and drops some. The table includes 300,000 to 400,000 clones, more than 80% detected once. The sequence was obtained from a woman aged 18-29 years in good health and CMV-seronegative. Source material: PBMCs.

As DNA, the CDR3 is TGTGCCAGCAGCCTGATAGCGGGGGGGATAGAGACCCAGTACTTC. Its translation is CASSLIAGGIETQYF. The chain is built from TRBV2 and TRBJ2-5, with TRBD2 identical over 11 bases. CDR1 is SNHLY and CDR2 is FYNNEI in the germline V gene. This CDR3 is 15 amino acids long. Trimming took 6 bases from V and 4 from J; bases not matched to a gene: 7.